This T cell receptor (beta chain) was found in a study of regulatory T cells in long-lasting Graves disease. This clonotype was observed many times. Construction of TCR beta libraries relied on iRepertoire HTBI primers and on Arm-PCR targeting CDR3 regions. In the original workflow: From all samples, identification returned some 15 TRBJ and approximately 63 TRBV segments. TCRdb ran MiXCR on the multiplex PCR reads and lists one entry per CDR3 protein. These V and J calls derive from TCRdb rather than the authors' analysis. Here the sample spans approximately 690,000 distinct CDR3 sequences, roughly 30% being singletons. This sample's time point: persistent/refractory GD, antithyroid drugs over 5 years with positive TRAb. Isolated PBMC RNA provided the starting material for the TCR library. The specimen was peripheral blood mononuclear cells (PBMCs), collected when the disease was refractory, from a patient treated with antithyroid drugs. This clonotype was sampled from a female donor with Graves disease.

The CDR3 DNA follows: TGTGCCAGCTTCTCGCAGGGGATATCTGGCTACACCTTC. Amino acid sequence: CASFSQGISGYTF. The chain combines TRBV28 with TRBJ1-2, with D perhaps TRBD1 (6 bases). Trimming took 8 bases from V and 7 from J, leaving 17 bases between them. The CDR3 contains 13 residues. Germline V gene sequence: CDR1 MDHEN, CDR2 SYDVKM.